This T cell receptor (beta chain) emerged from a study of blood T cell repertoires in COVID-19. Study background: The cDNA or gDNA used as material had been derived from T cells, B-cell-depleted T cells, or PBMCs.

Looked up from germline, CDR1 is LGHDT and CDR2 is YNNKEL (reference sequence). The CDR3 is 16 amino acids. The junction had 5 bases not matched to a gene; V was cut back by 4 bases and J by 0 bases. Seattle-derived patients entered the study during active infection and were followed longitudinally. Original analysis: Amplified reference gene primers provided the basis for estimating nucleated cell counts. This table comes from immunoSEQ multiplex PCR, and its TCRdb copy is limited to in-frame clones, with some not included. That table supplies the V and J calls and clone size; D and trimming were determined from the DNA. The sample lists about 110,000 clones; roughly four fifths were seen once.

This clonotype was obtained from an elderly man with COVID-19, enrolled during active disease. The V gene is TRBV3-1 (or the pseudogene TRBV3-2), the J gene TRBJ2-3; TRBD2 aligns across 9 bases. The sequenced material came from peripheral blood. CDR3 DNA sequence: TGTGCCAGCAGCCCTGGGACTAGCCGGAGCACAGATACGCAGTATTTT. The encoded protein is CASSPGTSRSTDTQYF.